The 29 T cell receptor beta chains presented below share a single source sample, sequenced in a study of human T cells and chemical hapten exposure. In TCRdb, the RACE reads were re-called with MiXCR into one record per CDR3 protein. The sample lists more than 70,000 distinct CDR3 sequences; about an eighth were seen once. Time point here: patch test 1, 2 weeks after DPC sensitization. Treatment reported: therapeutic diphenylcyclopropenone sensitization with weekly scalp DPC. This specimen was whole blood, taken in connection with sensitization to the hapten diphenylcyclopropenone (DPC). The receptors shown here come from a woman aged 55-69 years with alopecia areata. Some clones in this sample may be carry-over from other donors' samples.

The chain is built from TRBV5-1 and TRBJ2-4; possibly TRBD2 for D (5 bases). V gave up 4 bases and J gave up 8 bases, with 10 bases separating them. Germline CDR1 reads SGHRS; CDR2 reads YFSETQ. This CDR3 is 12 amino acids long. The CDR3 nucleotides read TGCGCCAGCAGCGTGGACGGGGACATTCAGTACTTC. It specifies CASSVDGDIQYF.

This clonotype occurred many times. The V call is TRBV5-1, the J call TRBJ1-1; D is uncertain. Between the trimmed V and J ends, which lost 0 bases and 1 base, there was a span of 4 bases. CDR1 SGHRS and CDR2 YFSETQ come from the germline V gene. The CDR3 extends over 13 amino acids. The DNA for the CDR3 is TGCGCCAGCAGCTTGGTTAAGAACACTGAAGCTTTCTTT. Protein sequence: CASSLVKNTEAFF.

This chain uses TRBV29-1 with TRBJ2-5, with unresolved D. This CDR3 spans 12 amino acids. In germline, CDR1 is SQVTM, CDR2 ANQGSEA. Trimming left V 4 bases short and J 4 bases short, with 10 bases between. Here the CDR3 reads CSVVGLVETQYF. The CDR3 DNA reads as TGCAGCGTTGTGGGGTTGGTAGAGACCCAGTACTTC.

The chain employs TRBV6-1 and TRBJ2-7; D is possibly TRBD1 or TRBD2 (5 bases each). Germline loops: CDR1 MNHNS, CDR2 SASEGT. V lost 3 bases to trimming and J lost 3 bases, with 15 bases between them. The CDR3 is made up of 15 amino acids. The CDR3 reads CASSDGALPLYEQYF. The DNA for the CDR3 is TGTGCCAGCAGTGACGGGGCGCTACCCCTCTACGAGCAGTACTTC.

This clonotype was seen repeatedly, ten times or more. The gene calls are TRBV2 and TRBJ2-3; 9 bases fit TRBD2. J lost 3 bases, V lost 6 bases, and 10 bases had no gene match. Germline V lookup: CDR1 SNHLY, CDR2 FYNNEI. The CDR3 runs to 16 residues. This chain's CDR3 is CASRDPGLAGTDTQYF. DNA of the CDR3: TGTGCCAGCAGGGACCCGGGACTAGCTGGGACAGATACGCAGTATTTT.

Comment on this clonotype: This could be a read error, since a much larger clone is one nucleotide away. The rearrangement links TRBV11-2 to TRBJ1-1; 7 bases align to TRBD1. CDR3 length: 17 amino acids. CDR1 SGHAT and CDR2 FQNNGV come from the germline V gene. With 5 bases clipped from V and 0 bases from J, the junction kept 12 bases outside the gene matches. The CDR3 DNA follows: TGTGCCAGCAGCATACCCCAGGGGGGGAATTTGAACACTGAAGCTTTCTTT. It is translated as CASSIPQGGNLNTEAFF.

This clonotype was counted a single time. The V call is TRBV7-9, the J call TRBJ1-1, with a weak D call TRBD1 (6 bases). Trimming cost V 5 bases and J 4 bases, with 20 bases left between them. CDR3 length equals 16 residues. Per the germline V gene, CDR1 is SEHNR and CDR2 is FQNEAQ (reference sequence). CDR3 residues: CASSHPVGGAATEAFF. DNA of the CDR3: TGTGCCAGCAGCCACCCAGTAGGGGGGGCGGCCACTGAAGCTTTCTTT.

This clonotype was seen only a few times. V is TRBV18 and J is TRBJ2-1; TRBD2 matches 7 bases. The germline CDR1 and CDR2 sequences are KGHSH and LQKENI. The CDR3 has 14 amino acids. With V trimmed by 2 bases and J by 4 bases, 2 bases remained unmatched. CDR3 sequence (DNA): TGTGCCAGCTCACCAGTCGGGGGGTACAATGAGCAGTTCTTC. It translates to CASSPVGGYNEQFF.

This clonotype was recorded at least ten times. The chain links TRBV30 to TRBJ1-2; 8 nucleotides line up with TRBD1. Trimming cost V 0 bases and J 8 bases; bases outside gene matches: 5. The CDR3 spans 13 residues. Per germline, CDR1 GTSNPN and CDR2 SVGIG (reference sequence). The CDR3 is CAWSVRDRKGYTF. The CDR3 region has the DNA TGTGCCTGGAGTGTACGGGACAGGAAAGGCTACACCTTC. The entire variable domain, with the rest obtained from reference TRBV30 and TRBJ1-2, is as follows: SQTIHQWPATLVQPVGSPLSLECTVEGTSNPNLYWYRQAAGRGLQLLFYSVGIGQISSEVPQNLSASRPQDRQFILSSKKLLLSDSGFYLCAWSVRDRKGYTFGSGTRLTVV.

J is TRBJ1-1 and V is TRBV11-2; 7 positions match TRBD1. Germline V gene sequence: CDR1 SGHAT, CDR2 FQNNGV. Trimming cost V 5 bases and J 11 bases; bases outside gene matches: 5. This CDR3 spans 11 amino acids. The CDR3 DNA reads as TGTGCCAGCAGCCCGGGGACAGCTGCTTTCTTT. The encoded protein is CASSPGTAAFF. The full variable domain, with the rest looked up from reference TRBV11-2 and TRBJ1-1, is EAGVAQSPRYKIIEKRQSVAFWCNPISGHATLYWYQQILGQGPKLLIQFQNNGVVDDSQLPKDRFSAERLKGVDSTLKIQPAKLEDSAVYLCASSPGTAAFFGQGTRLTVV.

This clonotype was observed a few times. The chain is built from TRBV11-2 and TRBJ1-5; 8 bases fit TRBD1. Trimming removed 5 bases from V and 7 bases from J; junction bases left unmatched: 10. This CDR3 spans 15 amino acids. Germline V lookup: CDR1 SGHAT, CDR2 FQNNGV. CDR3 protein: CASSGSGTGEQPQHF. The CDR3 bases are TGTGCCAGCAGCGGATCCGGGACAGGAGAACAGCCCCAGCATTTT.

This clonotype occurred a few times. J is TRBJ2-3 and V is TRBV2, with D unresolved. This CDR3 is 12 amino acids long. The germline V and J ends were trimmed by 2 bases and 6 bases, with 6 bases remaining between them. CDR1 is SNHLY, CDR2 FYNNEI, per germline. The CDR3 is CASSENTDTQYF. CDR3 sequence (DNA): TGTGCCAGCAGTGAAAATACGGATACGCAGTATTTT. The variable domain in full, completed from reference TRBV2 and TRBJ2-3, reads EPEVTQTPSHQVTQMGQEVILRCVPISNHLYFYWYRQILGQKVEFLVSFYNNEISEKSEIFDDQFSVERPDGSNFTLKIRSTKLEDSAMYFCASSENTDTQYFGPGTRLTVL.

This clonotype has just a few counts. The chain recombines TRBV6-5 with TRBJ2-7; no clear D gene. Germline CDR1 is MNHEY and CDR2 is SVGAGI. V gave up 2 bases and J gave up 0 bases, with 8 bases separating them. The CDR3 contains 14 residues. Written as DNA, the CDR3 is TGTGCCAGCAGTTACGGCCGGGCCTCCTACGAGCAGTACTTC. Translated: CASSYGRASYEQYF.

At least ten counts were recorded for this clonotype. The V call is TRBV10-3, the J call TRBJ1-5; TRBD1 agrees at 9 bases. The trim removed 2 bases at V and 6 bases at J, leaving 5 bases unmatched. The length of the CDR3 is 15 residues. Germline V lookup: CDR1 ENHRY, CDR2 SYGVKD. CDR3 in DNA: TGTGCCATCAGTGAGGGGACAGGGAGCTCTCAGCCCCAGCATTTT. It yields the protein CAISEGTGSSQPQHF.

The gene calls are TRBV29-1 and TRBJ1-1; 7 positions agree with TRBD1. The CDR3 runs to 14 residues. V lost 6 bases to trimming and J lost 2 bases; unmatched junction nucleotides: 9. Germline V gene data show CDR1 as SQVTM and CDR2 as ANQGSEA. In nucleotides, the CDR3 is TGCAGCGTGCCCCGGACAGGACCTAACACTGAAGCTTTCTTT. This gives the protein CSVPRTGPNTEAFF.

This clonotype was recorded many times. The chain is built from TRBV11-2 and TRBJ2-3, with D perhaps assigned TRBD1 or TRBD2 (5 bases each). The CDR3 consists of 13 residues. V was clipped by 5 bases and J by 6 bases, with 12 bases between them. Per germline, CDR1 SGHAT and CDR2 FQNNGV. The CDR3 DNA is TGTGCCAGCAGCATACGGGACGTCGATACGCAGTATTTT. Translation: CASSIRDVDTQYF.

Note on this clonotype: This may come from a read error, since a much larger clone is one base off. The chain employs TRBV3-1 and TRBJ1-2; D is perhaps TRBD1 (5 bases). V was cut by 0 bases and J by 7 bases, with 12 bases left in between. CDR3 length equals 14 residues. Germline-derived CDR1 and CDR2 are LGHDT and YNNKEL (reference sequence). CDR3 in DNA: TGTGCCAGCAGCCAAGATTGCGGGGGAAGTGGCTACACCTTC. Protein product: CASSQDCGGSGYTF.

Ten or more counts support this clonotype. The CDR3 DNA follows: TGCAGTGCCGACGGGACTAGCGGGGGAACAGATACGCAGTATTTT. Residues: CSADGTSGGTDTQYF. V is TRBV20-1 and J is TRBJ2-3; 14 positions match TRBD2. Per germline, CDR1 DFQATT and CDR2 SNEGSKA (reference sequence). The CDR3 length is 15 residues. With 6 bases clipped from V and 3 bases from J, the junction kept 5 bases outside the gene matches.

This clonotype came up a few times. V and J are TRBV20-1 and TRBJ2-2; D call uncertain. Germline loops: CDR1 DFQATT, CDR2 SNEGSKA (reference sequence). Trimming left V 6 bases short and J 7 bases short, with 15 bases between. This CDR3 has 13 residues. The CDR3 protein is CSAPDQRSGELFF. Written as DNA, the CDR3 is TGCAGTGCCCCAGACCAAAGGAGCGGGGAGCTGTTTTTT.

This clonotype was observed at least ten times. The chain links TRBV4-1 to TRBJ2-7; 12 nucleotides match TRBD2. Looked up from germline, CDR1 is MGHRA and CDR2 is YSYEKL. This CDR3 comprises 16 residues. The V segment lost 0 bases and the J segment 6 bases; nucleotides outside the gene matches: 6. For the CDR3, the DNA is TGCGCCAGCAGCCAAGAGGCTAGCGGGGGGGCCCGCGAGCAGTACTTC. Residues: CASSQEASGGAREQYF.

Points on this clonotype: The junction does not match germline at one end; this may be a read error. J is TRBJ2-1 and V is TRBV6-4; 8 bases match TRBD1. This CDR3 is built from 14 residues. CDR1 and CDR2 (germline): MRHNA, SNTAGT. In DNA, the CDR3 is TGTGCCAGCAGCAGACAGGGGTACTACAATGACCAGTTCTTC. Its translation is CASSRQGYYNDQFF.

This clonotype was seen at least ten times. The rearrangement uses TRBV5-1 and TRBJ2-5, with 7 nucleotides matching TRBD1. Germline V lookup: CDR1 SGHRS, CDR2 YFSETQ. The junction had 0 bases not matched to a gene; V was cut back by 3 bases and J by 1 base. This CDR3 contains 13 residues. CDR3 loop: CASSSGGQETQYF. In DNA form, the CDR3 reads TGCGCCAGCAGCTCAGGGGGCCAAGAGACCCAGTACTTC.

This clonotype was counted many times. The CDR3: CAWSVRQRTEAFF. The CDR3 nucleotides read TGTGCCTGGAGTGTCCGGCAGCGCACTGAAGCTTTCTTT. The V call is TRBV30, the J call TRBJ1-1; no reliable D call. Between the trimmed V and J ends, which lost 0 bases and 4 bases, there was a span of 9 bases. From germline, CDR1 is GTSNPN and CDR2 SVGIG (reference sequence). This CDR3 is built from 13 residues.

The chain couples TRBV7-6 to TRBJ1-1; 7 bases map to TRBD1. The CDR3 covers 16 residues. Germline-derived CDR1 and CDR2 are SGHVS and FNYEAQ. V was pared by 2 bases and J by 4 bases, with 10 bases of the junction left unmatched. This CDR3 reads CASSLTSTGLSTEAFF. CDR3 sequence (DNA): TGTGCCAGCAGCTTAACCTCGACAGGGTTGAGCACTGAAGCTTTCTTT.

This clonotype has ten or more counts. Here the CDR3 reads CASTPRGATDTQYF. CDR3 nucleotide sequence: TGTGCCAGCACCCCACGGGGGGCCACAGATACGCAGTATTTT. The rearrangement joins TRBV6-6 to TRBJ2-3; a possible D gene is TRBD2 (7 bases). The CDR3 is 14 residues long. The germline V and J ends were trimmed by 7 bases and 2 bases, with 13 bases remaining between them. Germline V gives CDR1 MNHNY, CDR2 SVGAGI (reference sequence).

At least ten counts were recorded for this clonotype. The gene calls are TRBV5-1 and TRBJ1-1; 9 positions agree with TRBD1. CDR1 is SGHRS, CDR2 YFSETQ, per germline. V was clipped by 4 bases and J by 0 bases; unmatched bases: 7. CDR3 size: 16 residues. Written as DNA, the CDR3 is TGCGCCAGCAGCCCCGGACAGGGGATGATGAACACTGAAGCTTTCTTT. Encoded protein: CASSPGQGMMNTEAFF.

This clonotype has at least ten counts. The chain's CDR3 is CASSLAAWTSGLSSYNEQFF. The CDR3 region has the DNA TGTGCCAGCAGCTTGGCCGCCTGGACTAGCGGACTCAGCTCCTACAATGAGCAGTTCTTC. The rearrangement uses TRBV5-4 and TRBJ2-1; TRBD2 matches at 10 bases. CDR1 and CDR2 from the germline V gene are SGHNT and YYREEE (reference sequence). V trimming: 0 bases; J trimming: 0 bases; junction bases outside the gene matches: 12. The CDR3 has 20 amino acids. Combining the CDR3 with reference TRBV5-4 and TRBJ2-1 gives the whole variable domain ETGVTQSPTHLIKTRGQQVTLRCSSQSGHNTVSWYQQALGQGPQFIFQYYREEENGRGNFPPRFSGLQFPNYSSELNVNALELDDSALYLCASSLAAWTSGLSSYNEQFFGPGTRLTVL.

In this sample, this clonotype turned up many times. V gene TRBV7-3 combines with J gene TRBJ2-3; 11 bases agree with TRBD2. Germline CDR1 SGHTA, CDR2 FQGTGA. This CDR3 has 15 amino acids. Trimming cost V 2 bases and J 10 bases; bases outside gene matches: 8. Written as DNA, the CDR3 is TGTGCCAGCAGCTTAGAACTAGCGGGGGCGTACGCGCAGTATTTT. Translation gives CASSLELAGAYAQYF.

This clonotype showed up just a few times. The chain couples TRBV13 to TRBJ1-1; TRBD1 matches 11 bases. J gave up 3 bases and V 5 bases, and 14 bases lay outside the gene matches. The CDR3 sequence is 18 residues long. The V gene's germline CDR1 is PRHDT and CDR2 FYEKMQ (reference sequence). The CDR3 sequence: CASSREGQGVRGDTEAFF. CDR3 coding DNA: TGTGCCAGCAGCCGAGAGGGACAGGGGGTTCGCGGGGACACTGAAGCTTTCTTT.